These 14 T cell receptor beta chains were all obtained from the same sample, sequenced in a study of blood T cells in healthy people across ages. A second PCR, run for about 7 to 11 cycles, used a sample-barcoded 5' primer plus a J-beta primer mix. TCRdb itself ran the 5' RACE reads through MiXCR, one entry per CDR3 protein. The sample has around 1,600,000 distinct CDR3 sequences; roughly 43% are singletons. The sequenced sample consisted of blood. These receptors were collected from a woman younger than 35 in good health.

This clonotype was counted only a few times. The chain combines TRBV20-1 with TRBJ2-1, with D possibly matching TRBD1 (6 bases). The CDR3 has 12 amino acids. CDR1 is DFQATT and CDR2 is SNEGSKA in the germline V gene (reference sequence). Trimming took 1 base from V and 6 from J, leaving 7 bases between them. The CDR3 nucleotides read TGCAGTGCTAGAGGCAGGGGCAATGAGCAGTTCTTC. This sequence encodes CSARGRGNEQFF.

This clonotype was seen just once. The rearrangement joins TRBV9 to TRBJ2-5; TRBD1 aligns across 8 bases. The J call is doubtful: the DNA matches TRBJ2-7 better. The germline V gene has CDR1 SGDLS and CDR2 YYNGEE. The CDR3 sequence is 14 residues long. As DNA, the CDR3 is TGTGCCAGCAGCAGACAGGGGCAAACCTACGAGCAGTACTTC. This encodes CASSRQGQTYEQYF.

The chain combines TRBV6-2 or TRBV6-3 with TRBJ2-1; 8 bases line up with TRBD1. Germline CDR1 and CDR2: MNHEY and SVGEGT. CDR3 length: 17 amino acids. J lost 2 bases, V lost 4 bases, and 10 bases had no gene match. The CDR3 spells CASSSPPWTGTYNEQFF. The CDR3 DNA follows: TGTGCCAGCAGTTCCCCCCCTTGGACAGGGACCTACAATGAGCAGTTCTTC.

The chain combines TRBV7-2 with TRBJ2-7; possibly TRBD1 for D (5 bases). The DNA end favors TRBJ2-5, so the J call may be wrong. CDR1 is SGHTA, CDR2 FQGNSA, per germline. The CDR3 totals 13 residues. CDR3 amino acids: CASSLGRDQTQYF. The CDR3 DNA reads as TGTGCCAGCAGCTTAGGCAGGGATCAGACCCAGTACTTC.

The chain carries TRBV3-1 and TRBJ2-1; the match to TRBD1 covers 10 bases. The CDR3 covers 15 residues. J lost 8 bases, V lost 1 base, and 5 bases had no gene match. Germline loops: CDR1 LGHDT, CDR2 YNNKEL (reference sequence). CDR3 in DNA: TGTGCCAGCAGCCAAGTCGGGACAGGGGACTATGAGCAGTTCTTC. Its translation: CASSQVGTGDYEQFF.

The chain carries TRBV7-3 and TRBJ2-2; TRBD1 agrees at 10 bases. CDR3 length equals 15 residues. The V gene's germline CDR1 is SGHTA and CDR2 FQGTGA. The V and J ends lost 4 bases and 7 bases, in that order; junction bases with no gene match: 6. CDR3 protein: CASSSDRGRSGELFF. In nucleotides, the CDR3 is TGTGCCAGCAGCTCCGACAGGGGGCGAAGCGGGGAGCTGTTTTTT. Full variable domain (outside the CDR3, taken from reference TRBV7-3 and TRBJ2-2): GAGVSQTPSNKVTEKGKYVELRCDPISGHTALYWYRQSLGQGPEFLIYFQGTGAADDSGLPNDRFFAVRPEGSVSTLKIQRTERGDSAVYLCASSSDRGRSGELFFGEGSRLTVL.

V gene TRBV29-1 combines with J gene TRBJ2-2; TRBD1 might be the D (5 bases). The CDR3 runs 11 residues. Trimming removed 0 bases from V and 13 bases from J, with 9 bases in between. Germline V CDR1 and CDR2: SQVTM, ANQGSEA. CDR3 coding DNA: TGCAGCGTTGAAGATACAGGTTGGCTGTTTTTT. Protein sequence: CSVEDTGWLFF.

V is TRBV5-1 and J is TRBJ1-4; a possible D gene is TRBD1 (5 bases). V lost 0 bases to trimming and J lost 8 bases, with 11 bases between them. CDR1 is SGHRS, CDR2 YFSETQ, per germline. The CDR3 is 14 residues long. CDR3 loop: CASSLGGSQEKLFF. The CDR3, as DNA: TGCGCCAGCAGCTTGGGGGGGTCTCAAGAAAAACTGTTTTTT.

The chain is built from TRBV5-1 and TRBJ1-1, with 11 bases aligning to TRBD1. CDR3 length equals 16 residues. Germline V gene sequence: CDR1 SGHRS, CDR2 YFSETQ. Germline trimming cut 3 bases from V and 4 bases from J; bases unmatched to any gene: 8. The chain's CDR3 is CASSSGQGASGTEAFF. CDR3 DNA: TGCGCCAGCAGCTCAGGACAGGGGGCTAGTGGCACTGAAGCTTTCTTT.

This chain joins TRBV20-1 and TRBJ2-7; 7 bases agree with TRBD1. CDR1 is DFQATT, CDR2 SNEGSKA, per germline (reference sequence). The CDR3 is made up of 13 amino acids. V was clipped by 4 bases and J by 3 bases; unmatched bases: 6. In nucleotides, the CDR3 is TGCAGTGCTATAAGGGGGCTGGTCTACGAGCAGTACTTC. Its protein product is CSAIRGLVYEQYF.

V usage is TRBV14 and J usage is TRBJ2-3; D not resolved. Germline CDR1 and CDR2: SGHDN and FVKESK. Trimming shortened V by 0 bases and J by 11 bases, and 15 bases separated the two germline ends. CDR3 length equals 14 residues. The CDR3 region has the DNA TGTGCCAGCAGCCAAGACAGTAATTTGGTACGGCAGTATTTT. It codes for CASSQDSNLVRQYF.

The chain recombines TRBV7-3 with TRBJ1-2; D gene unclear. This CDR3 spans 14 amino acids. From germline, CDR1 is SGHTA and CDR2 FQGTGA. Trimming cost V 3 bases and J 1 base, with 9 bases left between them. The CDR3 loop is CASSLTQYNYGYTF. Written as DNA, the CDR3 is TGTGCCAGCAGCTTGACTCAATATAACTATGGCTACACCTTC.

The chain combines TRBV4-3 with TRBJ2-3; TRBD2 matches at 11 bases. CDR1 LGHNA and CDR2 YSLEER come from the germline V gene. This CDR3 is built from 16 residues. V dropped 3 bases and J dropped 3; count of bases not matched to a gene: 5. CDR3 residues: CASSHVAGGGTDTQYF. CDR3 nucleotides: TGCGCCAGCAGCCACGTAGCGGGGGGGGGAACAGATACGCAGTATTTT.

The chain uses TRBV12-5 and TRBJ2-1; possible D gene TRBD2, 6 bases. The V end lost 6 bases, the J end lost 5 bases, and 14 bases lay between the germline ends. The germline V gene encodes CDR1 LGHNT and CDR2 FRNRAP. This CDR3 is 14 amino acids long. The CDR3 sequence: CASGGDWQHNEQFF. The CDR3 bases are TGTGCTAGTGGGGGGGACTGGCAACACAATGAGCAGTTCTTC.